A selection of T cell receptor beta chains follows, all from one sample in a study of T cell repertoires in cytomegalovirus infection. Their antigens remain unidentified. TCRdb passed the reads through MiXCR, listing each CDR3 protein once. The sample lists around 800,000 distinct CDR3 sequences; approximately 32% were seen once. This sample comprised cultured CD8+ T cells from PBMCs, obtained from culture after CMV antigen stimulation. All receptors come from a human donor in good health (CMV status not recorded). Some clones in this sample may be carry-over from other donors' samples. Each CDR3 is given with its conserved first and last residue. D genes are given only for firm matches. Size values are once, few and many counts, or a class for expanded clones, and some rows have none.

D,size,J,V,DNA,CDR3
NA,NA,TRBJ1-2,TRBV4-3,TGCGCCAGCAGCCTCGGGTCATCACTTGGATATGGCTACACCTTC,CASSLGSSLGYGYTF
NA,NA,TRBJ1-2,TRBV10-2,TGCGCCAGCAGTGAGAGCGGCAGCACAAACTATGGCTACACCTTC,CASSESGSTNYGYTF
NA,NA,TRBJ2-7,TRBV19,TGTGCCAGTAGCCCAACAGGGCTTTACGAGCAGTACTTC,CASSPTGLYEQYF
TRBD2,few,TRBJ2-3,TRBV7-9,TGTGCCAGCAGACCTAACTTAAACTACGCGGGGGGACCCACAGATACGCAGTATTTT,CASRPNLNYAGGPTDTQYF
NA,once,TRBJ1-4,TRBV7-9,TGTGCCAGCAGCGGTCGGTCACCCCCTGAGGAAAAACTGTTTTTT,CASSGRSPPEEKLFF
NA,many,TRBJ1-5,TRBV7-8,TGTGCCAGCAGCCCGCTTGAGCGGTTTAGCAATCAGCCCCAGCATTTT,CASSPLERFSNQPQHF
TRBD1,once,TRBJ2-1,TRBV29-1,TGCAGCACGACAGGGAAGGTCAATGAGCAGTTCTTC,CSTTGKVNEQFF
NA,NA,TRBJ1-1,TRBV5-4,TGTGCCAGCAGCTTGGCGGGGGGCGCGGGGGAAGCTTTCTTT,CASSLAGGAGEAFF
NA,NA,TRBJ1-1,TRBV2,TGTGCCACCCCCTCGCGGCGGAACACTGAAGCTTTCTTT,CATPSRRNTEAFF
TRBD2,NA,TRBJ2-1,TRBV19,TGTGCCAGTACCGAGAGCGGGGGGGCGGATGAGCAGTTCTTC,CASTESGGADEQFF
TRBD1,NA,TRBJ2-1,TRBV2,TGTGCCAGCAGTGAAGAGGGGACAGATTACAATGAGCAGTTCTTC,CASSEEGTDYNEQFF
NA,NA,TRBJ2-1,TRBV5-1,TGCGCCAGCAGCTTGGTTTCGGGACACGGCTACAATGAGCAGTTCTTC,CASSLVSGHGYNEQFF
NA,few,TRBJ2-7,TRBV12-3/TRBV12-4,TGTGCCAGCAGTTTATTCGACGGATCCTACGAGCAGTACTTC,CASSLFDGSYEQYF
NA,few,TRBJ1-1,TRBV4-1,TGCGCCAGCAGCCAAGAGGAGCATACTGAAGCTTTCTTT,CASSQEEHTEAFF
TRBD1,many,TRBJ2-6,TRBV19,TGTGCCAGTAGCTTAGACAGGGAAGACTCTGGGGCCAACGTCCTGACTTTC,CASSLDREDSGANVLTF
TRBD1,NA,TRBJ2-1,TRBV7-3,TGTGCCAGCAGCCGAGGGACAGCTTTTATCAATGAGCAGTTCTTC,CASSRGTAFINEQFF
NA,NA,TRBJ2-3,TRBV6-2/TRBV6-3,TGTGCCAGCAGTTACGGGCAGGTCCCGCAGTATTTT,CASSYGQVPQYF
NA,many,TRBJ2-1,TRBV7-8,TGTGCCAGCAGCTTAGGGGAGGATGAGCAGTTCTTC,CASSLGEDEQFF
NA,few,TRBJ2-7,TRBV20-1,TGCAGTGCTAGAGATAGCGCCACGGTCCCGTACGAGCAGTACTTC,CSARDSATVPYEQYF
TRBD2,few,TRBJ2-1,TRBV7-3,TGTGCCAGCAGCTTAAGCGGGGGGTTCTACAATGAGCAGTTCTTC,CASSLSGGFYNEQFF
NA,NA,TRBJ1-1,TRBV7-3,TGTGCCAGCAGCTTAGAGTTCGACACTGAAGCTTTCTTT,CASSLEFDTEAFF
TRBD2,few,TRBJ2-5,TRBV27,TGTGCCAGCAGTTTTACTAGCGGGCGGGGGACCCAGTACTTC,CASSFTSGRGTQYF
TRBD1,few,TRBJ2-1,TRBV29-1,TGCAGCGAGAAGGGACAGAGCCTTTACAATGAGCAGTTCTTC,CSEKGQSLYNEQFF
NA,many,TRBJ2-3,TRBV12-3/TRBV12-4,TGTGCCAGCAGTGAAGGACTAACGGGCACAGATACGCAGTATTTT,CASSEGLTGTDTQYF
NA,NA,TRBJ1-3,TRBV7-8,TGTGCCAGCAGCTTAACCCACTCAAGAGGAAACACCATATATTTT,CASSLTHSRGNTIYF
TRBD2,NA,TRBJ2-6,TRBV9,TGTGCCAGCAGCACAAGACTAGCGGGGGGGCCGGGTCCACTCTTAGGGGCCAACGTCCTGACTTTC,CASSTRLAGGPGPLLGANVLTF
NA,NA,TRBJ1-5,TRBV28,TGTGCCAGCAGCTCCGCGGAGGGTAATCAGCCCCAGCATTTT,CASSSAEGNQPQHF
NA,few,TRBJ2-1,TRBV14,TGTGCCAGCAGCCGAGGGCTCACCGGTTGGAATGAGCAGTTCTTC,CASSRGLTGWNEQFF
NA,NA,TRBJ2-7,TRBV4-2,TGTGCCAGCAGCCAAGAACACAAGGGCGCAATAACATACGAGCAGTACTTC,CASSQEHKGAITYEQYF
NA,many,TRBJ2-7,TRBV12-3/TRBV12-4,TGTGCCAGCAGTTTAAAGGGGAACGAGCAGTACTTC,CASSLKGNEQYF
TRBD1,few,TRBJ2-1,TRBV9,TGTGCCAGCAGCGTTTTCGAGGACAGGAGATCCAATGAGCAGTTCTTC,CASSVFEDRRSNEQFF
NA,few,TRBJ2-2,TRBV6-2/TRBV6-3,TGTGCCAGCAGCGACAGGAAGAACACCGGGGAGCTGTTTTTT,CASSDRKNTGELFF
TRBD2,few,TRBJ2-3,TRBV7-3,TGTGCCAGCAGCTTAGAACTAGCGGGGGGGCTCACAGATACGCAGTATTTT,CASSLELAGGLTDTQYF
NA,NA,TRBJ1-4,TRBV6-5,TGTGCCAGCAGTTACTCTCGGTACTCAGGACCAACTAATGAAAAACTGTTTTTT,CASSYSRYSGPTNEKLFF
NA,NA,TRBJ2-3,TRBV7-9,TGTGCCAACAGCGCCCGGGCGGTGAGCACAGATACGCAGTATTTT,CANSARAVSTDTQYF
NA,few,TRBJ1-1,TRBV12-3/TRBV12-4,TGTGCCAGCAGCCCAGGGGTAATTACTGAAGCTTTCTTT,CASSPGVITEAFF
NA,few,TRBJ2-5,TRBV4-1,TGCGCCAGCAGCCACGACAGTCGGGAGACCCAGTACTTC,CASSHDSRETQYF
NA,few,TRBJ1-1,TRBV7-9,TGTGCCAGCATCACACAGGGGAACACTGAAGCTTTCTTT,CASITQGNTEAFF
TRBD2,many,TRBJ2-1,TRBV7-6,TGTGCCAGCAGCTTAGTTTGGCGGGGGAATTACAATGAGCAGTTCTTC,CASSLVWRGNYNEQFF
TRBD2,few,TRBJ2-3,TRBV12-3/TRBV12-4,TGTGCCAGCGGACCTAGCGGGGGCCCAGATACGCAGTATTTT,CASGPSGGPDTQYF
NA,NA,TRBJ2-5,TRBV19,TGTGCCAGTAGTCCACCCCCCGGAGCCGAAGAGACCCAGTACTTC,CASSPPPGAEETQYF
TRBD1,many,TRBJ2-1,TRBV7-2,TGTGCCAGCAGTATGGGACAGAGCTCCTACAATGAGCAGTTCTTC,CASSMGQSSYNEQFF
TRBD2,few,TRBJ2-7,TRBV10-3,TGTGCCATCCACGGCGGGGGCTCCTACGAGCAGTACTTC,CAIHGGGSYEQYF
TRBD1,many,TRBJ2-6,TRBV7-2,TGTGCCAGCAGCGTCGGGACAGGGGGCGCTGGGGCCAACGTCCTGACTTTC,CASSVGTGGAGANVLTF
NA,NA,TRBJ2-2,TRBV12-5,TGTGCTAGTGGAGTGAACACCGGGGAGCTGTTTTTT,CASGVNTGELFF
NA,NA,TRBJ2-5,TRBV6-2/TRBV6-3,TGTGTCAGCAGTCGCACCCCAGGGCTGGAGACCCAGTACTTC,CVSSRTPGLETQYF
NA,NA,TRBJ2-1,TRBV12-3/TRBV12-4,TGTGCCAGCGTGAACACGAGTTTGAAACGCAATGAGCAGTTCTTC,CASVNTSLKRNEQFF
TRBD1,once,TRBJ2-1,TRBV6-6,TGTGCCAGCATAGGGACAGGGGGCAATGAGCAGTTCTTC,CASIGTGGNEQFF
TRBD2,once,TRBJ2-3,TRBV4-3,TGCGCCAGCAGCGGAACTAGCGGGGGGGCTGGGAATACGCAGTATTTT,CASSGTSGGAGNTQYF
NA,NA,TRBJ1-5,TRBV7-6,TGTGCCAGCACTGTAGGAGCTAGCAATCAGCCCCAGCATTTT,CASTVGASNQPQHF
NA,few,TRBJ2-3,TRBV24-1,TGTGCCACCAGTGATACCGGACGGTTAGATACGCAGTATTTT,CATSDTGRLDTQYF
TRBD1,NA,TRBJ1-6,TRBV2,TGTGCCAGCAGGGATTTCCAGGGGGAGCGTAATTCACCCCTCCACTTT,CASRDFQGERNSPLHF
NA,NA,TRBJ2-1,TRBV19,TGTGCCAGTAGGACAGGACATGAGCAGTTCTTC,CASRTGHEQFF
NA,few,TRBJ2-7,TRBV2,TGTGCCAGCAGTGAGCTGTCTCCCTACGAGCAGTACTTC,CASSELSPYEQYF
NA,NA,TRBJ2-5,TRBV27,TGTGCCAGCAGTGCCGGGCCAGGGGTTGGGGAGACCCAGTACTTC,CASSAGPGVGETQYF
TRBD1,NA,TRBJ2-2,TRBV19,TGTGCCAGTAGTCACAGGGGGCAGGCTCCCGGGGAGCTGTTTTTT,CASSHRGQAPGELFF
NA,many,TRBJ2-3,TRBV12-3/TRBV12-4,TGTGCCAGCATCCAAAGGAGGGGGAGCACAGATACGCAGTATTTT,CASIQRRGSTDTQYF
TRBD2,many,TRBJ2-3,TRBV7-6,TGTGCCAGCAGCTCCGTTAGCGGGGGGGGCACAGATACGCAGTATTTT,CASSSVSGGGTDTQYF
NA,NA,TRBJ1-5,TRBV6-1,TGTGCCAGCAACAGCGGACAGAGCAATCAGCCCCAGCATTTT,CASNSGQSNQPQHF